This TCR beta chain was found in a study of T-cell reconstitution after alpha-beta-depleted transplantation in children. Study-wide findings and caveats: T-cell counts and diversity at one year post-transplant came mainly from newly produced T cells. In patients about two months after transplant, alpha-beta T cells reportedly arose from several hundred expanded graft clones.

Preparation of the TCRbeta library involved a method that used unique molecular identifiers. TCRdb re-analysed the PCR reads in MiXCR, keeping a single row per CDR3 protein. The top ten hold around a third of the sample, which has around 580,000 distinct CDR3 sequences, 27% seen once. This clonotype was found a few times. The antigen remains undetermined. The clonotype comes from a boy under two years old with Wiskott-Aldrich syndrome, due to receive a stem cell transplant. Sequencing used PBMCs, obtained before TCRalphabeta/CD19-depleted stem cell transplant.

CDR3 nucleotides: TGCAGCGTTGGGGGGACTAGCGGAAGCACAGATACGCAGTATTTT. Protein product: CSVGGTSGSTDTQYF. This chain links TRBV29-1 with TRBJ2-3, with 11 bases aligning to TRBD2. CDR3 size: 15 residues. Per germline, CDR1 SQVTM and CDR2 ANQGSEA. Germline trimming cut 4 bases from V and 0 bases from J; bases unmatched to any gene: 3.